These T cell receptor beta chains were read from a single sample in a study of blood T cell repertoires in COVID-19. Profiling relied on immunoSEQ multiplex PCR, and the TCRdb table lists in-frame clones only, not all of them. The data contain about 80,000 clones, approximately 90% of them seen just once; the ten biggest clones take up 5.5% to 7.5%. Sequencing input: peripheral blood. These receptors were obtained from an elderly woman with acute or convalescent COVID-19. CDR3s include the opening cysteine and the closing phenylalanine or tryptophan. The order of the fields is clone size, D gene, V gene, J gene, CDR3 DNA, CDR3 protein. D genes are given only for firm matches. Expanded clones get a size class; other rows say once, few or many, or leave the size out.

-	-	TRBV7-2	TRBJ1-4	TGTGCCAGCAGCCCCGTCCGTGAAAAACTGTTTTTT	CASSPVREKLFF
-	-	TRBV5-5	TRBJ2-7	TGTGCCAGCAGCTTGGGGCCGGGTAGCAACGAGCAGTACTTC	CASSLGPGSNEQYF
-	TRBD2	TRBV30	TRBJ2-1	TGTGCCTGGGCAACTAGCGGGTACAATGAGCAGTTCTTC	CAWATSGYNEQFF
-	TRBD2	TRBV19	TRBJ2-4	TGTGCCAGTAGTATTCGGGGGGAGGGGAACATTCAGTACTTC	CASSIRGEGNIQYF
-	TRBD2	TRBV27	TRBJ2-1	TGTGCCAGCAGTTTAGGAGGCGGGAGGGTAGGCTACAATGAGCAGTTCTTC	CASSLGGGRVGYNEQFF
-	-	TRBV19	TRBJ2-7	TGTGCCAGTAGTAGGGGGGACAGCTACGAGCAGTACTTC	CASSRGDSYEQYF
-	-	TRBV30	TRBJ1-2	TGTGCCTGGGGCAAAGCCCCTGGCTACACCTTC	CAWGKAPGYTF
-	-	TRBV6-5	TRBJ1-1	TGTGCCAGCAGTTATGAACCCGCGGTCGGGACTGAAGCTTTCTTT	CASSYEPAVGTEAFF
-	-	TRBV19	TRBJ2-3	TGTGCCAGTAGTATAGGGAGCGGAACTAGCACAGATACGCAGTATTTT	CASSIGSGTSTDTQYF
-	TRBD1	TRBV19	TRBJ1-2	TGTGCCAGTACCCCAACGGGGACAGGGCATGGCTACACCTTC	CASTPTGTGHGYTF
-	-	TRBV3-1/TRBV3-2	TRBJ2-1	TGTGCCAGCAGGTCGGGACTCCACAATGAGCAGTTCTTC	CASRSGLHNEQFF
-	-	TRBV25-1	TRBJ1-2	TGTGCCAGCAGCTCGTTCCAGGGTAACGGTGGCTACACCTTC	CASSSFQGNGGYTF
-	-	TRBV2	TRBJ1-5	TGTGCCAGCAGTGAAGATGGGAGACGGCAGCCCCAGCATTTT	CASSEDGRRQPQHF
-	TRBD2	TRBV30	TRBJ2-3	TGTGCCTGGAGTTTCCGGAGGTGGAGTGGAAGCGGGAGGCAGGGAGATACGCAGTATTTT	CAWSFRRWSGSGRQGDTQYF
-	TRBD2	TRBV30	TRBJ2-2	TGTGCCTGGGGGACTAGCTACGGGGAGCTGTTTTTT	CAWGTSYGELFF
-	-	TRBV21-1	TRBJ2-5	TGTGCCAGCAGGACGACTAGCGAGACCCAGTACTTC	CASRTTSETQYF
-	-	TRBV21-1	TRBJ2-7	TGTGCCAGCAGCGGGCCGACTAGATCCGAGGGTGAGCAGTACTTC	CASSGPTRSEGEQYF
-	TRBD1	TRBV11-2	TRBJ2-7	TGTGCCAGCAGCACCAGACAGGGGGTACCATCCTACGAGCAGTACTTC	CASSTRQGVPSYEQYF
-	-	TRBV11-2	TRBJ2-3	TGTGCCAGCAGCTTGGGGCAGATTCTTCGCACAGATACGCAGTATTTT	CASSLGQILRTDTQYF
-	TRBD1	TRBV7-9	TRBJ1-1	TGTGCCAGCAGCTCGTCCCCAGGGGGAAAGGACACTGAAGCTTTCTTT	CASSSSPGGKDTEAFF
-	-	TRBV3-1/TRBV3-2	TRBJ2-7	TGTGCCAGCAGCCCTCCCACGGGGGTTATTGCGGTCGAGCAGTACTTC	CASSPPTGVIAVEQYF
-	-	TRBV4-2	TRBJ1-4	TGTGCCAGCAGCCAAGCAGACGGGGGTGCTAATGAAAAACTGTTTTTT	CASSQADGGANEKLFF
once	-	TRBV18	TRBJ2-3	TGTGCCAGCTCATTGGGGGGGCTCCGCCCAGATACGCAGTATTTT	CASSLGGLRPDTQYF
-	TRBD2	TRBV5-6	TRBJ2-1	TGTGCCAGCAGCCGGGGGAGCGGGGGATTGGGGCAGTTCTTC	CASSRGSGGLGQFF
-	TRBD1	TRBV10-3	TRBJ1-2	TGTGCCACCAGGATTGAGGGGGCGTATGGCTACACCTTC	CATRIEGAYGYTF
few	TRBD2	TRBV3-1/TRBV3-2	TRBJ2-1	TGTGCCAGCAGCCCAAGACTAGCGGGGTACAATGAGCAGTTCTTC	CASSPRLAGYNEQFF
-	-	TRBV5-6	TRBJ2-7	TGTGCCAGCAGCTTGGTGACTAGTTCCTACGAGCAGTACTTC	CASSLVTSSYEQYF
-	TRBD1	TRBV24-1	TRBJ2-2	TGTGCCACCAGTGAGGACAGGGGCACCGGGGAGCTGTTTTTT	CATSEDRGTGELFF
few	-	TRBV5-1	TRBJ2-7	TGCGCCAGCAGCTCAGGGGCGGGCGAGCAGTACTTC	CASSSGAGEQYF
once	-	TRBV7-2	TRBJ2-3	TGTGCCAGCAGCCCTAGCCGGGATACGCAGTATTTT	CASSPSRDTQYF
-	-	TRBV7-7	TRBJ2-2	TGTGCTAGCAGCTTAGGAGCCGGGACGAACACCGGGGAGCTGTTTTTT	CASSLGAGTNTGELFF
once	TRBD2	TRBV11-3	TRBJ2-3	TGTGCCAGCAGCCCCCGGGGTAGCGGGGTTAGCACAGATACGCAGTATTTT	CASSPRGSGVSTDTQYF
-	-	TRBV4-1	TRBJ1-4	TGCGCCAGCAGCAACTTCGGTGAAAAACTGTTTTTT	CASSNFGEKLFF
-	TRBD2	TRBV5-1	TRBJ2-1	TGCGCCAGCAGCCGTAGCGGGAGCAACTACAATGAGCAGTTCTTC	CASSRSGSNYNEQFF
-	TRBD1	TRBV19	TRBJ1-5	TGTGCCAGTAGTCTTGGACAGGAAAGCAATCAGCCCCAGCATTTT	CASSLGQESNQPQHF
-	TRBD1	TRBV29-1	TRBJ2-1	TGCAGCGTTGTTGCTCGGGGACAGGGGGCCAATGAGCAGTTCTTC	CSVVARGQGANEQFF